The TCR beta chain described here comes from a study of blood T cell repertoires in COVID-19. Background on the study: Collection of acute and convalescent COVID-19 samples took place in the United States, Italy and Spain.

The protocol was immunoSEQ multiplex PCR, while the TCRdb copy is restricted to in-frame clones and leaves out a portion. The table has under 40,000 clones, roughly 85% seen once. Trimming cost V 0 bases and J 8 bases, with 8 bases left between them. Germline assignment: CDR1 SGDLS and CDR2 YYNGEE. The CDR3 has 13 residues. The source of this sequence is a human donor with acute or convalescent COVID-19. The donor label of this sample is uncertain. The sequencing sample was made of peripheral blood. This sequence joins TRBV9 and TRBJ2-2, with D unclear. CDR3 nucleotides: TGTGCCAGCAGCGTAGCAGCGTCAGGGGAGCTGTTTTTT. Protein: CASSVAASGELFF.